Listed here are 23 T cell receptor beta chains from one sample, sequenced in a study of vaccination and CD4 T cells after COVID-19. These receptors have no known antigen. With the Oncomine TCR Beta short-read assay, DNA from cultured CD4+ T cells was sequenced. MiXCR, applied by TCRdb to the PCR reads, yields one record per CDR3 protein. This sample has roughly 11,000 distinct CDR3 sequences, with approximately 40% found just once. Specified treatment: roughly ten-day PBMC culture with coronavirus spike peptide pools or control peptides (ViraFEST assay). The sequenced sample was CD4+ T cells from blood, cultured in vitro. The source is a human donor who had recovered from COVID-19.

V usage is TRBV12-3 or TRBV12-4 and J usage is TRBJ2-5; 7 bases map to TRBD2. The CDR3 has 15 amino acids. The junction had 9 bases not matched to a gene; V was cut back by 7 bases and J by 1 base. The CDR3 bases are TGTGCCAGCATTCGGGGGGAGGGCCCCCAAGAGACCCAGTACTTC. This encodes CASIRGEGPQETQYF.

This clonotype was detected only a few times. The V and J genes are TRBV20-1 and TRBJ1-1, with D unresolved. The length of the CDR3 is 14 residues. The germline V gene has CDR1 DFQATT and CDR2 SNEGSKA (reference sequence). V was cut by 6 bases and J by 4 bases, with 18 bases left in between. CDR3 region: CSALDSRRGTEAFF. The CDR3, as DNA: TGCAGTGCCTTGGACTCCCGGCGGGGCACTGAAGCTTTCTTT.

J is TRBJ2-3 and V is TRBV27; 7 positions match TRBD2. The ends lost 3 bases at V and 8 bases at J; junction bases unmatched: 8. Germline V gene sequence: CDR1 MNHEY, CDR2 SMNVEV (reference sequence). CDR3 length equals 14 residues. The CDR3 sequence: CASSLWGGSFTQYF. CDR3 nucleotide sequence: TGTGCCAGCAGTTTGTGGGGGGGGTCTTTTACGCAGTATTTT.

The chain employs TRBV11-2 and TRBJ2-2; 11 bases match TRBD1. The CDR3 sequence is 18 residues long. Trimming at V came to 6 bases and at J to 6 bases, leaving 15 bases not matched to a gene. Germline CDR1 SGHAT, CDR2 FQNNGV. CDR3 amino acids: CASSAWPAWGQGAGELFF. Here the CDR3 DNA reads TGTGCCAGCAGTGCCTGGCCCGCGTGGGGACAGGGGGCCGGGGAGCTGTTTTTT.

This clonotype has only a few counts. This chain uses TRBV20-1 with TRBJ2-7, with D perhaps TRBD2 (5 bases). Germline V CDR1 and CDR2: DFQATT, SNEGSKA (reference sequence). This CDR3 is 15 amino acids long. The V gene lost 3 bases and the J gene lost 4 bases, with 19 bases spanning the gap. As DNA, the CDR3 is TGCAGTGCTAGCGATGATGGCGGGCCTTTGTACGAGCAGTACTTC. Translation gives CSASDDGGPLYEQYF.

This chain joins TRBV28 and TRBJ2-2; D call uncertain. The CDR3 covers 14 residues. V lost 5 bases and J 4 bases, leaving 11 bases between the germline ends. Germline-derived CDR1 and CDR2 are MDHEN and SYDVKM. CDR3 loop: CASSQRRGTGELFF. In nucleotides, the CDR3 is TGTGCCAGCAGTCAGAGGAGAGGCACCGGGGAGCTGTTTTTT.

This clonotype was detected only a few times. The V and J genes are TRBV28 and TRBJ2-1; 8 bases are shared with TRBD2. Germline V gene data show CDR1 as MDHEN and CDR2 as SYDVKM. Unmatched junction bases numbered 10, after V lost 4 bases and J lost 8 bases. CDR3 size: 15 residues. The CDR3 nucleotides are TGTGCCAGCAGTTCATTAGCCGGGGGGGAATATGAGCAGTTCTTC. Translation gives CASSSLAGGEYEQFF.

The rearrangement uses TRBV12-3 or TRBV12-4 and TRBJ2-5; D possibly corresponds to TRBD1 (6 bases). The CDR3 sequence is 12 residues long. V was cut by 6 bases and J by 3 bases, with 8 bases left in between. CDR3 nucleotide sequence: TGTGCCAGCAGCAGGACAGAAGAGACCCAGTACTTC. Encoded protein: CASSRTEETQYF.

The CDR3 region is CASSLEGLATQPQHF. In DNA form, the CDR3 reads TGTGCCAGCAGTTTGGAGGGACTGGCGACTCAGCCCCAGCATTTT. The V gene is TRBV12-3 or TRBV12-4, the J gene TRBJ1-5; TRBD1 might be the D (5 bases). The CDR3 sequence is 15 residues long. V was clipped by 3 bases and J by 6 bases, with 15 bases between them.

The V call is TRBV7-2, the J call TRBJ1-1; the D is unclear. Germline values: CDR1 SGHTA, CDR2 FQGNSA. CDR3 length: 14 residues. V was shortened by 4 bases and J by 4 bases, with 13 bases between the two germline ends. CDR3 nucleotides: TGTGCCAGCAGCTACAGACGAGCAGCCACTGAAGCTTTCTTT. Translation gives CASSYRRAATEAFF.

The chain combines TRBV7-2 with TRBJ2-1; 7 bases line up with TRBD2. CDR1 and CDR2 from the germline V gene are SGHTA and FQGNSA. J was trimmed by 2 bases and V by 5 bases; bases with no gene match: 9. The CDR3 is 16 residues long. This CDR3 is CASSRSSGTTYNEQFF. In DNA, the CDR3 is TGTGCCAGCAGCCGAAGTTCCGGGACTACCTACAATGAGCAGTTCTTC.

The table lists this clonotype with a few counts. The J gene is TRBJ1-5, the V gene TRBV20-1; weak D call: TRBD1 (6 bases). V was shortened by 2 bases and J by 4 bases, with 12 bases between the two germline ends. The CDR3 runs 14 residues. CDR1 is DFQATT, CDR2 SNEGSKA, per germline (reference sequence). CDR3 in DNA: TGCAGTGCTAGAAAGGACAGCAATAATCAGCCCCAGCATTTT. Amino acids: CSARKDSNNQPQHF.

This clonotype has only a few counts. The V and J genes are TRBV28 and TRBJ1-6; no definite D call. V was trimmed by 4 bases and J by 12 bases, leaving 7 bases between them. CDR3 length: 11 amino acids. Germline V gene data show CDR1 as MDHEN and CDR2 as SYDVKM. CDR3: CASSSDKPLHF. The CDR3 DNA reads TGTGCCAGCAGTTCCGACAAACCCCTCCACTTT.

The chain has TRBV6-2 or TRBV6-3 and TRBJ2-3; D gene ambiguous. Germline lookup yields CDR1 MNHEY and CDR2 SVGEGT. The CDR3 is made up of 14 amino acids. V was cut by 6 bases and J by 1 base, with 11 bases left in between. The CDR3 sequence: CASRTGTGTDTQYF. The CDR3 nucleotides read TGTGCCAGCAGAACCGGCACTGGCACAGATACGCAGTATTTT.

This clonotype is medium-sized (0.01 to 0.1%) by share. The chain is built from TRBV19 and TRBJ2-5; D possibly corresponds to TRBD2 (6 bases). Germline lookup yields CDR1 LNHDA and CDR2 SQIVND (reference sequence). The V and J ends lost 3 bases and 5 bases respectively, with 10 bases between them. This CDR3 is built from 13 residues. The CDR3 sequence: CASSMRRDETQYF. CDR3 DNA sequence: TGTGCCAGTAGTATGAGGAGGGATGAGACCCAGTACTTC.

The chain joins TRBV6-4 to TRBJ2-1; 14 bases align to TRBD2. This CDR3 has 15 residues. Germline CDR1 is MRHNA and CDR2 is SNTAGT. J was trimmed by 8 bases and V by 5 bases; bases with no gene match: 5. The CDR3 nucleotides are TGTGCCAGCAGTCCGACTAGCGGGAGGGTTGATGAGCAGTTCTTC. Residues: CASSPTSGRVDEQFF.

This chain connects TRBV7-2 to TRBJ1-6, with no clear D. V lost 3 bases and J 7 bases, leaving 10 bases between the germline ends. Germline CDR1 SGHTA, CDR2 FQGNSA. This CDR3 contains 14 residues. CDR3 bases: TGTGCCAGCAGCTTCGCAGGCTCGAATTCACCCCTCCACTTT. Translated: CASSFAGSNSPLHF.

This clonotype showed up just a few times. The chain carries TRBV5-1 and TRBJ1-1; 11 positions match TRBD1. Germline-derived CDR1 and CDR2 are SGHRS and YFSETQ. V shed 3 bases, J shed 3 bases, and the junction held 10 bases outside the gene matches. The CDR3 loop spans 17 amino acids. The CDR3 is CASSSTGTGGGDTEAFF. The CDR3 nucleotides are TGCGCCAGCAGCTCTACCGGGACAGGGGGAGGTGACACTGAAGCTTTCTTT.

The J gene is TRBJ2-7, the V gene TRBV6-1, with D maybe TRBD2 (5 bases). In germline, CDR1 is MNHNS, CDR2 SASEGT. Trimming shortened V by 6 bases and J by 0 bases, and 12 bases separated the two germline ends. This CDR3 has 14 amino acids. The CDR3 is CASSGPGFSYEQYF. The CDR3 coding sequence is TGTGCCAGCAGCGGACCGGGATTCTCCTACGAGCAGTACTTC.

The chain joins TRBV5-5 to TRBJ1-5; D possibly corresponds to TRBD1 (5 bases). The CDR3 covers 16 residues. Trimming removed 4 bases at V and 4 bases at J, with 18 bases between. Germline CDR1 and CDR2: SGHKS and YYEKEE (reference sequence). In nucleotides, the CDR3 is TGTGCCAGCAGCCCCATCGCCGGGACGATTAATCAGCCCCAGCATTTT. Its protein is CASSPIAGTINQPQHF.

The J gene is TRBJ1-6, the V gene TRBV12-3 or TRBV12-4; tentatively, D is TRBD1 (6 bases). The CDR3 loop spans 15 amino acids. Deletions cut 6 bases from V and 4 bases from J, with 13 bases between. The CDR3 DNA reads as TGTGCCAGCAGGGCCGGGGACAATTATAATTCACCCCTCCACTTT. It is translated as CASRAGDNYNSPLHF.

The chain uses TRBV6-2 or TRBV6-3 and TRBJ2-2; the match to TRBD2 covers 7 bases. Germline V gives CDR1 MNHEY, CDR2 SVGEGT. This CDR3 has 14 amino acids. Trimming cost V 6 bases and J 3 bases; bases outside gene matches: 4. The DNA for the CDR3 is TGTGCCAGCAGGCGCGGACTAGACACCGGGGAGCTGTTTTTT. Amino acids: CASRRGLDTGELFF.

The chain couples TRBV7-2 to TRBJ2-1; 11 bases match TRBD2. The CDR3 length is 15 residues. J gave up 9 bases and V 8 bases, and 12 bases lay outside the gene matches. CDR1 SGHTA and CDR2 FQGNSA come from the germline V gene. The CDR3 DNA reads TGTGCCAGCTCCGTGATCGGGCTAGCGGGAGGTGAGCAGTTCTTC. Its protein is CASSVIGLAGGEQFF.